Listed here are 20 T cell receptor beta chains from one sample, sequenced in a study of T cells in Graves' hyperthyroidism and ophthalmopathy. Amplified TCR beta CDR3 regions derived from RNA transcripts. The TCR CDR3 first-round RT-PCR relied on the HTBI primer set. Each CDR3 protein gets one entry after TCRdb re-called the multiplex PCR reads with MiXCR. The table lists some 700,000 distinct CDR3 sequences, about 18% of them singletons. Sequencing used blood. Every receptor here comes from a man in his forties or fifties with Graves' hyperthyroidism.

The genes are TRBV29-1 and TRBJ1-1; D might be TRBD1 (6 bases). This CDR3 has 11 residues. V was pared by 4 bases and J by 4 bases, with 7 bases between. Germline loops: CDR1 SQVTM, CDR2 ANQGSEA. The DNA of the CDR3 is TGCAGCGTTGCGGGGGCCACTGAAGCTTTCTTT. Translation gives CSVAGATEAFF. Combining the CDR3 with reference TRBV29-1 and TRBJ1-1 gives the whole variable domain SAVISQKPSRDICQRGTSLTIQCQVDSQVTMMFWYRQQPGQSLTLIATANQGSEATYESGFVIDKFPISRPNLTFSTLTVSNMSPEDSSIYLCSVAGATEAFFGQGTRLTVV.

This clonotype was counted between two and nine times. The CDR3 loop reads CASSLGTLEQFF. The CDR3 DNA reads TGTGCCAGCAGCCTCGGGACTCTTGAGCAGTTCTTC. The chain employs TRBV11-3 and TRBJ2-1, with D possibly matching TRBD2 (6 bases). The germline V gene has CDR1 SGHNT and CDR2 YENEEA. CDR3 length: 12 residues. Trimming shortened V by 5 bases and J by 9 bases, and 11 bases separated the two germline ends.

J is TRBJ1-1 and V is TRBV29-1, with a tentative D call TRBD1 (5 bases). CDR3 size: 13 residues. The germline V gene encodes CDR1 SQVTM and CDR2 ANQGSEA. The V end lost 3 bases, the J end lost 6 bases, and 14 bases lay between the germline ends. The CDR3 loop is CSVDSQAGAEAFF. As DNA, the CDR3 is TGCAGCGTTGATTCACAGGCCGGCGCTGAAGCTTTCTTT.

This clonotype was recorded a few times. V is TRBV12-3 or TRBV12-4 and J is TRBJ2-1; D gene ambiguous. The CDR3 totals 15 residues. Trimming took 3 bases from V and 0 from J, leaving 9 bases between them. The CDR3 reads CASSFGRTSYNEQFF. DNA of the CDR3: TGTGCCAGCAGTTTCGGGCGAACCTCCTACAATGAGCAGTTCTTC.

At least ten counts were recorded for this clonotype. The CDR3 region is CATSDSTGGVKPQHF. CDR3 nucleotides: TGTGCCACCAGTGATTCTACAGGGGGAGTGAAGCCCCAGCATTTT. The chain combines TRBV24-1 with TRBJ1-5; TRBD1 matches at 8 bases. The V and J ends lost 2 bases and 8 bases, in that order; junction bases with no gene match: 7. CDR1 and CDR2 from the germline V gene are KGHDR and SFDVKD. This CDR3 is built from 15 residues.

The chain has TRBV5-5 and TRBJ2-2; 9 nucleotides match TRBD2. With 5 bases clipped from V and 0 bases from J, the junction kept 5 bases outside the gene matches. This CDR3 has 16 residues. Germline CDR1 is SGHKS and CDR2 is YYEKEE (reference sequence). CDR3 sequence reads: CASRLIAGANTGELFF. The CDR3 DNA sequence: TGTGCCAGCAGGCTGATAGCGGGAGCGAACACCGGGGAGCTGTTTTTT. The full variable domain, its missing parts supplied by reference TRBV5-5 and TRBJ2-2, is DAGVTQSPTHLIKTRGQQVTLRCSPISGHKSVSWYQQVLGQGPQFIFQYYEKEERGRGNFPDRFSARQFPNYSSELNVNALLLGDSALYLCASRLIAGANTGELFFGEGSRLTVL.

The chain combines TRBV15 with TRBJ2-3, with 10 bases fitting TRBD2. This CDR3 is 15 amino acids long. Unmatched junction bases numbered 5, after V lost 5 bases and J lost 3 bases. In germline, CDR1 is LNHNV, CDR2 YYDKDF (reference sequence). Here the CDR3 DNA reads TGTGCCACCAGCCCTAGGACTAGCGGAACAGATACGCAGTATTTT. This encodes CATSPRTSGTDTQYF. The full variable domain, completed using reference TRBV15 and TRBJ2-3, is DAMVIQNPRYQVTQFGKPVTLSCSQTLNHNVMYWYQQKSSQAPKLLFHYYDKDFNNEADTPDNFQSRRPNTSFCFLDIRSPGLGDTAMYLCATSPRTSGTDTQYFGPGTRLTVL.

Ten or more counts support this clonotype. This sequence joins TRBV11-2 and TRBJ2-7, with TRBD2 as a possible D gene (5 bases). Trimming took 2 bases from V and 4 from J, leaving 15 bases between them. The CDR3 spans 15 residues. Germline CDR1 SGHAT, CDR2 FQNNGV. This chain's CDR3 is CASSLHRSGQYEQYF. DNA of the CDR3: TGTGCCAGCAGCTTACACCGGAGCGGCCAATACGAGCAGTACTTC.

A few counts support this clonotype. This rearrangement joins TRBV24-1 to TRBJ2-6, with TRBD2 matching 13 bases. V dropped 2 bases and J dropped 0; count of bases not matched to a gene: 0. The germline CDR1 and CDR2 sequences are KGHDR and SFDVKD. The CDR3 has 18 residues. The CDR3 reads CATSDWTSGSSGANVLTF. CDR3 DNA: TGTGCCACCAGTGATTGGACTAGCGGGAGCTCTGGGGCCAACGTCCTGACTTTC.

The chain uses TRBV20-1 and TRBJ2-1; 10 bases fit TRBD2. This CDR3 spans 15 amino acids. In germline, CDR1 is DFQATT, CDR2 SNEGSKA (reference sequence). With V trimmed by 0 bases and J by 10 bases, 9 bases remained unmatched. For the CDR3, the DNA is TGCAGTGCTAGAGATCGAGCGGGAGGGCCTCGGGAGCAGTTCTTC. Translation gives CSARDRAGGPREQFF.

This clonotype came up many times. The chain employs TRBV30 and TRBJ2-1, with D possibly TRBD2 on 6 matching bases. Per germline, CDR1 GTSNPN and CDR2 SVGIG (reference sequence). The CDR3 loop spans 13 amino acids. V was trimmed by 3 bases and J by 7 bases, leaving 13 bases between them. The CDR3 reads CAWRRGRGNEQFF. CDR3 nucleotide sequence: TGTGCCTGGAGGCGGGGCCGGGGGAATGAGCAGTTCTTC.

The chain combines TRBV29-1 with TRBJ2-7, with TRBD2 matching 8 bases. The germline CDR1 and CDR2 sequences are SQVTM and ANQGSEA. Trimming at V came to 6 bases and at J to 3 bases, leaving 22 bases not matched to a gene. The CDR3 runs 18 residues. CDR3 protein: CSVQRSGGMTSRLYEQYF. The CDR3, as DNA: TGCAGCGTCCAGAGGTCGGGGGGGATGACTAGCAGGCTCTACGAGCAGTACTTC.

The chain combines TRBV5-1 with TRBJ1-1, with 8 positions matching TRBD1. J was trimmed by 0 bases and V by 0 bases; bases with no gene match: 13. Germline V gene sequence: CDR1 SGHRS, CDR2 YFSETQ. The CDR3 loop spans 19 amino acids. The CDR3 region is CASSLALLVGTGMNTEAFF. For the CDR3, the DNA is TGCGCCAGCAGCTTGGCCCTTCTGGTCGGGACAGGAATGAACACTGAAGCTTTCTTT.

The chain is built from TRBV15 and TRBJ2-3; D is possibly TRBD1 (6 bases). This CDR3 contains 15 residues. Between the trimmed V and J ends, which lost 4 bases and 9 bases, there was a span of 20 bases. The germline CDR1 and CDR2 sequences are LNHNV and YYDKDF (reference sequence). The CDR3 bases are TGTGCCACCAGCACTGATAAGACAGGCGGCGGGACGCAGTATTTT. As protein: CATSTDKTGGGTQYF.

The rearrangement joins TRBV19 to TRBJ2-1; D not resolved. V shed 9 bases and J shed 6 bases, with 12 bases lying between them. This CDR3 has 12 residues. CDR1 is LNHDA and CDR2 is SQIVND in the germline V gene (reference sequence). CDR3 coding DNA: TGTGCCAGCATGGACCCCTCCAATGAGCAGTTCTTC. Translating gives CASMDPSNEQFF.

This clonotype was observed a few times. This chain uses TRBV19 with TRBJ1-5; TRBD1 might be the D (5 bases). Germline loops: CDR1 LNHDA, CDR2 SQIVND (reference sequence). The germline V and J ends were trimmed by 6 bases and 5 bases, with 11 bases remaining between them. CDR3 length: 13 residues. CDR3 loop: CASSGVGDQPQHF. CDR3 nucleotides: TGTGCCAGTAGCGGGGTGGGGGATCAGCCCCAGCATTTT.

This clonotype has ten or more counts. The chain employs TRBV28 and TRBJ1-1; the D is unclear. The germline V and J ends were trimmed by 6 bases and 3 bases, with 14 bases remaining between them. The CDR3 sequence is 14 residues long. Germline CDR1 reads MDHEN; CDR2 reads SYDVKM. CDR3 coding DNA: TGTGCCAGCAGGCGCCGAAGAACGGACACTGAAGCTTTCTTT. This codes for CASRRRRTDTEAFF.

This clonotype was recorded a few times. The chain is built from TRBV19 and TRBJ1-1; D unresolved. Germline values: CDR1 LNHDA, CDR2 SQIVND (reference sequence). V lost 4 bases, J lost 5 bases, and 8 bases lay in between. The CDR3 extends over 12 amino acids. CDR3 nucleotide sequence: TGTGCCAGTAGTAGGAGGGAAACTGAAGCTTTCTTT. Protein product: CASSRRETEAFF.

This clonotype was counted many times. V is TRBV7-9 and J is TRBJ1-2, with TRBD1 matching 8 bases. V dropped 6 bases and J dropped 2; count of bases not matched to a gene: 8. The CDR3 is 15 amino acids. The germline gives CDR1 SEHNR, CDR2 FQNEAQ (reference sequence). The CDR3 sequence is CASSLSGQGNYGYTF. DNA of the CDR3: TGTGCCAGCAGTTTATCCGGACAGGGCAACTATGGCTACACCTTC.

This clonotype came up a few times. The chain has TRBV19 and TRBJ1-1, with 9 bases aligning to TRBD1. Germline assignment: CDR1 LNHDA and CDR2 SQIVND (reference sequence). This CDR3 is built from 16 residues. The ends lost 4 bases at V and 3 bases at J; junction bases unmatched: 9. This chain's CDR3 is CASSTPGQGRDTEAFF. The CDR3 DNA follows: TGTGCCAGTAGTACCCCGGGACAGGGTCGTGACACTGAAGCTTTCTTT.